The 30 T cell receptor beta chains listed next were all sequenced from one sample in a study of blood T cells in healthy people across ages. A second about 6 to 12 cycle PCR used barcoded and J-beta primers. One entry per CDR3 protein, called by TCRdb with MiXCR from the 5' RACE reads. The table records approximately 850,000 distinct CDR3 sequences, more than 40% of them present only once. The material sequenced was blood. The origin of the receptors is a man between 60 and 75 years old in good health.

This clonotype has just a few counts. This sequence joins TRBV29-1 and TRBJ2-1; 9 nucleotides agree with TRBD1. Germline assignment: CDR1 SQVTM and CDR2 ANQGSEA. Unmatched junction bases numbered 16, after V lost 1 base and J lost 3 bases. This CDR3 spans 19 amino acids. The CDR3 is CSVEAADDRGYTVYNEQFF. CDR3 bases: TGCAGCGTTGAAGCCGCAGACGACAGGGGGTATACTGTCTACAATGAGCAGTTCTTC.

This sequence joins TRBV25-1 and TRBJ2-3, with 11 nucleotides matching TRBD1. The CDR3 is 15 amino acids. The V gene's germline CDR1 is MGHDK and CDR2 SYGVNS. J was trimmed by 7 bases and V by 3 bases; bases with no gene match: 6. The CDR3 bases are TGTGCCAGCAGTGAGGGACAGGGGGACGACAATACGCAGTATTTT. Its protein product is CASSEGQGDDNTQYF.

To note about this clonotype: This may arise from a read error, as a much more abundant clone is one base away. The genes are TRBV7-2 and TRBJ1-2; TRBD1 matches at 7 bases. The CDR3 loop spans 13 amino acids. Per germline, CDR1 SGHTA and CDR2 FQGNSA. CDR3 in amino acids: CASSPGTEDGCTF. The CDR3 DNA reads TGTGCCAGCAGCCCCGGGACAGAGGATGGCTGCACCTTC.

There are a few counts of this clonotype. The chain's CDR3 is CASRIESLYNSPLHF. Here the CDR3 DNA reads TGTGCCAGCAGAATCGAGTCACTCTATAATTCACCCCTCCACTTT. V gene TRBV27 combines with J gene TRBJ1-6; no firm D call. Germline lookup yields CDR1 MNHEY and CDR2 SMNVEV (reference sequence). Trimming cost V 6 bases and J 3 bases, with 12 bases left between them. CDR3 size: 15 residues.

This chain joins TRBV29-1 and TRBJ2-1; TRBD2 might be the D (7 bases). Germline lookup yields CDR1 SQVTM and CDR2 ANQGSEA. CDR3 length: 15 amino acids. The V and J ends lost 4 bases and 2 bases respectively, with 15 bases between them. This chain's CDR3 is CSVGGGLSTYNEQFF. DNA of the CDR3: TGCAGCGTTGGGGGGGGCCTCTCGACCTACAATGAGCAGTTCTTC.

This chain links TRBV20-1 with TRBJ1-1; D gene ambiguous. The germline V gene encodes CDR1 DFQATT and CDR2 SNEGSKA (reference sequence). Trimming took 6 bases from V and 4 from J, leaving 18 bases between them. This CDR3 has 14 residues. DNA for the CDR3: TGCAGTGCCCCGATCCGGGGATCAGGCACTGAAGCTTTCTTT. Translating it yields CSAPIRGSGTEAFF.

For this clonotype: Possible read error: a much larger clone is one base away. The chain recombines TRBV2 with TRBJ2-3; TRBD2 agrees at 10 bases. The CDR3 loop spans 15 amino acids. J was trimmed by 6 bases and V by 8 bases; bases with no gene match: 11. Germline CDR1 SNHLY, CDR2 FYNNEI. CDR3 residues: CASYGHSGGFDTQYF. CDR3 coding DNA: TGTGCCAGCTACGGCCATAGCGGGGGGTTCGATACGCAGTATTTT.

The rearrangement uses TRBV5-5 and TRBJ2-1; 8 bases are shared with TRBD2. CDR1 is SGHKS, CDR2 YYEKEE, per germline (reference sequence). There are 15 residues in the CDR3. The V gene end was trimmed by 4 bases and the J gene end by 7 bases; junction bases not matched to a gene: 10. The CDR3 DNA sequence: TGTGCCAGCAGCCCGAGTCTAGCGGGTATAAATGAGCAGTTCTTC. Its translation: CASSPSLAGINEQFF.

The rearrangement links TRBV6-5 to TRBJ2-3; D not certain. CDR3 length: 13 residues. Germline V gene sequence: CDR1 MNHEY, CDR2 SVGAGI. Trimming stripped 6 bases from V and 4 bases from J, with 11 bases between. The DNA for the CDR3 is TGTGCCAGCAGCCGGATTAGGGCAGATACGCAGTATTTT. This codes for CASSRIRADTQYF.

This chain uses TRBV7-2 with TRBJ2-7; 8 positions agree with TRBD1. Germline-derived CDR1 and CDR2 are SGHTA and FQGNSA. The V and J ends lost 0 bases and 4 bases, in that order; junction bases with no gene match: 5. The CDR3 consists of 15 residues. The CDR3 here is CASSLACGQGYEQYF. CDR3 bases: TGTGCCAGCAGCTTAGCATGTGGACAGGGTTACGAGCAGTACTTC. Full variable domain (rest looked up from reference TRBV7-2 and TRBJ2-7): GAGVSQSPSNKVTEKGKDVELRCDPISGHTALYWYRQSLGQGLEFLIYFQGNSAPDKSGLPSDRFSAERTGGSVSTLTIQRTQQEDSAVYLCASSLACGQGYEQYFGPGTRLTVT.

The V and J genes are TRBV5-1 and TRBJ1-1; D is perhaps TRBD1 (5 bases). Trimming took off 7 bases at V and 6 bases at J, with 19 bases between the two ends. Germline CDR1 is SGHRS and CDR2 is YFSETQ. CDR3 length: 14 residues. The CDR3 is CASAWTGDSAEAFF. CDR3 DNA: TGCGCCAGCGCTTGGACGGGGGATAGTGCTGAAGCTTTCTTT.

This clonotype was counted only a few times. The rearrangement joins TRBV20-1 to TRBJ2-7; a weak D match, TRBD1 (6 bases). CDR1 and CDR2 from the germline V gene are DFQATT and SNEGSKA (reference sequence). V was clipped by 5 bases and J by 3 bases, with 14 bases between them. There are 13 residues in the CDR3. DNA of the CDR3: TGCAGTGCTCGCTGGGACAACCTCTACGAGCAGTACTTC. It translates to CSARWDNLYEQYF.

The genes are TRBV3-1 and TRBJ2-7; weak D call: TRBD2 (6 bases). There are 14 residues in the CDR3. Germline V gene data show CDR1 as LGHDT and CDR2 as YNNKEL (reference sequence). The V gene lost 8 bases and the J gene lost 0 bases, with 14 bases spanning the gap. CDR3 sequence reads: CASSRGLSSYEQYF. The DNA for the CDR3 is TGTGCCAGCTCTCGCGGACTATCCTCCTACGAGCAGTACTTC.

In this sample, this clonotype turned up a few times. This chain joins TRBV5-5 and TRBJ2-5, with D possibly being TRBD1 (5 bases). The assigned J gene may be wrong: the sequence end matches TRBJ2-7 better. Germline CDR1 is SGHKS and CDR2 is YYEKEE (reference sequence). The CDR3 is made up of 14 amino acids. The CDR3 here is CASSLVRASGEQYF. CDR3 sequence (DNA): TGTGCCAGCAGCTTGGTCAGGGCTTCGGGCGAGCAGTACTTC.

The chain employs TRBV7-2 and TRBJ2-1; 8 positions match TRBD2. Germline trimming cut 4 bases from V and 4 bases from J; bases unmatched to any gene: 12. The CDR3 is made up of 17 amino acids. From germline, CDR1 is SGHTA and CDR2 FQGNSA. The CDR3 loop reads CASSSIGLASSYNEQFF. The CDR3 region has the DNA TGTGCCAGCAGCTCGATTGGACTAGCAAGCTCTTACAATGAGCAGTTCTTC.

The gene calls are TRBV7-2 and TRBJ1-1; D might be TRBD1 (5 bases). V shed 2 bases and J shed 0 bases, with 13 bases lying between them. Germline V gene sequence: CDR1 SGHTA, CDR2 FQGNSA. The CDR3 loop spans 16 amino acids. This CDR3 is CASSLRPRGMNTEAFF. The DNA for the CDR3 is TGTGCCAGCAGCTTACGCCCCCGGGGGATGAACACTGAAGCTTTCTTT.

V gene TRBV20-1 combines with J gene TRBJ2-5, with D possibly matching TRBD2 (5 bases). The germline CDR1 and CDR2 sequences are DFQATT and SNEGSKA (reference sequence). This CDR3 is 14 amino acids long. Trimming shortened V by 6 bases and J by 0 bases, and 14 bases separated the two germline ends. The CDR3 bases are TGCAGTGCCGAGGGCGGAATAAACCAAGAGACCCAGTACTTC. Translation gives CSAEGGINQETQYF.

This sequence joins TRBV20-1 and TRBJ2-7; 9 bases map to TRBD1. Germline trimming cut 4 bases from V and 0 bases from J; bases unmatched to any gene: 4. The length of the CDR3 is 14 residues. Germline values: CDR1 DFQATT, CDR2 SNEGSKA (reference sequence). The CDR3 reads CSAIETGGSYEQYF. As DNA, the CDR3 is TGCAGTGCTATCGAGACAGGGGGCTCCTACGAGCAGTACTTC.

The chain employs TRBV20-1 and TRBJ2-3; 8 nucleotides line up with TRBD1. CDR1 and CDR2 (germline): DFQATT, SNEGSKA (reference sequence). The CDR3 is made up of 13 amino acids. V lost 5 bases and J lost 4; bases outside the gene matches: 5. In DNA form, the CDR3 reads TGCAGTGCTGGCGCAGGGGGCGCAGATACGCAGTATTTT. Amino acid sequence: CSAGAGGADTQYF.

A note on this clonotype: With a much larger clone just one base away, this may be a read error. This chain connects TRBV4-1 to TRBJ2-7; D is perhaps TRBD2 (5 bases). Germline V lookup: CDR1 MGHRA, CDR2 YSYEKL. The CDR3 spans 13 residues. The CDR3: CAGSHGGPYEQYF. Here the CDR3 DNA reads TGCGCCGGCAGCCACGGAGGCCCCTACGAGCAGTACTTC.

The chain is built from TRBV7-2 and TRBJ2-7; D gene unclear. The closer fit of TRBJ2-5 to the DNA end suggests the J call may be wrong. From germline, CDR1 is SGHTA and CDR2 FQGNSA. The CDR3 covers 13 residues. CDR3 sequence (DNA): TGTGCCAGCAGCTTAGGACCCCCGGAGACCCAGTACTTC. Translation: CASSLGPPETQYF.

The chain combines TRBV27 with TRBJ2-1; TRBD1 aligns across 7 bases. This CDR3 contains 16 residues. The V and J ends lost 3 bases and 4 bases, in that order; junction bases with no gene match: 9. CDR1 and CDR2 (germline): MNHEY, SMNVEV (reference sequence). The CDR3 protein is CASSFVRTGIYNEQFF. Written as DNA, the CDR3 is TGTGCCAGCAGTTTCGTAAGGACAGGTATTTACAATGAGCAGTTCTTC.

This clonotype was detected a few times. This chain connects TRBV12-3 or TRBV12-4 to TRBJ2-2; D unclear. The CDR3 loop spans 13 amino acids. V was cut by 3 bases and J by 7 bases, with 9 bases left in between. CDR3 coding DNA: TGTGCCAGCAGTTTCAGTGGGGTCGGGGAGCTGTTTTTT. Translation gives CASSFSGVGELFF.

V is TRBV24-1 and J is TRBJ2-3; 7 bases align to TRBD2. Unmatched junction bases numbered 4, after V lost 9 bases and J lost 8 bases. The CDR3 covers 11 residues. CDR1 and CDR2 (germline): KGHDR, SFDVKD. The CDR3 spells CATQSGATQYF. Here the CDR3 DNA reads TGTGCCACCCAGAGCGGGGCTACGCAGTATTTT.

The genes are TRBV11-3 and TRBJ1-1, with 9 bases matching TRBD1. V was clipped by 4 bases and J by 5 bases; unmatched bases: 11. Germline V CDR1 and CDR2: SGHNT, YENEEA. The CDR3 consists of 16 residues. CDR3 protein: CASSWGTGKGTTEAFF. In DNA, the CDR3 is TGTGCCAGCAGCTGGGGGACAGGGAAAGGAACGACTGAAGCTTTCTTT.

The chain couples TRBV10-3 to TRBJ2-3; 7 bases map to TRBD1. CDR3 length: 14 amino acids. V shed 7 bases, J shed 0 bases, and the junction held 4 bases outside the gene matches. In germline, CDR1 is ENHRY, CDR2 SYGVKD. This chain's CDR3 is CAITPTGSTDTQYF. As DNA, the CDR3 is TGTGCCATCACCCCGACAGGGAGCACAGATACGCAGTATTTT.

The rearrangement uses TRBV25-1 and TRBJ2-5, with 8 positions matching TRBD1. The J call may be faulty, since TRBJ2-7 better matches the DNA end. CDR3 length equals 16 residues. Germline V gene data show CDR1 as MGHDK and CDR2 as SYGVNS. The CDR3 DNA sequence: TGTGCCAGCAGTGCTACTACCGGGACAGGATTCTACGAGCAGTACTTC. It encodes CASSATTGTGFYEQYF.

The rearrangement uses TRBV6-5 and TRBJ1-2; TRBD1 matches at 7 bases. CDR1 and CDR2 from the germline V gene are MNHEY and SVGAGI. After removal of 6 bases from V and 0 bases from J, the junction contained 10 bases not matched to a gene. The CDR3 is 16 residues long. DNA of the CDR3: TGTGCCAGCAGAAACCGACAGGGCTCAGCTAACTATGGCTACACCTTC. Encoded protein: CASRNRQGSANYGYTF.

This clonotype was seen a few times. The chain links TRBV7-3 to TRBJ2-6; TRBD1 is a possible D gene (6 bases). The ends were cut back, 5 bases at V and 1 base at J, with 12 bases in the middle. Germline V gene data show CDR1 as SGHTA and CDR2 as FQGTGA. The CDR3 has 16 residues. The CDR3 bases are TGTGCCAGCAGCCCGGACAGTGGATCTGGGGCCAACGTCCTGACTTTC. Translation gives CASSPDSGSGANVLTF.

V gene TRBV12-3 or TRBV12-4 combines with J gene TRBJ1-5, with D unclear. The CDR3 is made up of 15 amino acids. Trimming pared 6 bases from V and 2 bases from J, leaving 14 bases between. This CDR3 is CASRSQAVGNQPQHF. As DNA, the CDR3 is TGTGCCAGCAGAAGCCAGGCAGTTGGCAATCAGCCCCAGCATTTT.